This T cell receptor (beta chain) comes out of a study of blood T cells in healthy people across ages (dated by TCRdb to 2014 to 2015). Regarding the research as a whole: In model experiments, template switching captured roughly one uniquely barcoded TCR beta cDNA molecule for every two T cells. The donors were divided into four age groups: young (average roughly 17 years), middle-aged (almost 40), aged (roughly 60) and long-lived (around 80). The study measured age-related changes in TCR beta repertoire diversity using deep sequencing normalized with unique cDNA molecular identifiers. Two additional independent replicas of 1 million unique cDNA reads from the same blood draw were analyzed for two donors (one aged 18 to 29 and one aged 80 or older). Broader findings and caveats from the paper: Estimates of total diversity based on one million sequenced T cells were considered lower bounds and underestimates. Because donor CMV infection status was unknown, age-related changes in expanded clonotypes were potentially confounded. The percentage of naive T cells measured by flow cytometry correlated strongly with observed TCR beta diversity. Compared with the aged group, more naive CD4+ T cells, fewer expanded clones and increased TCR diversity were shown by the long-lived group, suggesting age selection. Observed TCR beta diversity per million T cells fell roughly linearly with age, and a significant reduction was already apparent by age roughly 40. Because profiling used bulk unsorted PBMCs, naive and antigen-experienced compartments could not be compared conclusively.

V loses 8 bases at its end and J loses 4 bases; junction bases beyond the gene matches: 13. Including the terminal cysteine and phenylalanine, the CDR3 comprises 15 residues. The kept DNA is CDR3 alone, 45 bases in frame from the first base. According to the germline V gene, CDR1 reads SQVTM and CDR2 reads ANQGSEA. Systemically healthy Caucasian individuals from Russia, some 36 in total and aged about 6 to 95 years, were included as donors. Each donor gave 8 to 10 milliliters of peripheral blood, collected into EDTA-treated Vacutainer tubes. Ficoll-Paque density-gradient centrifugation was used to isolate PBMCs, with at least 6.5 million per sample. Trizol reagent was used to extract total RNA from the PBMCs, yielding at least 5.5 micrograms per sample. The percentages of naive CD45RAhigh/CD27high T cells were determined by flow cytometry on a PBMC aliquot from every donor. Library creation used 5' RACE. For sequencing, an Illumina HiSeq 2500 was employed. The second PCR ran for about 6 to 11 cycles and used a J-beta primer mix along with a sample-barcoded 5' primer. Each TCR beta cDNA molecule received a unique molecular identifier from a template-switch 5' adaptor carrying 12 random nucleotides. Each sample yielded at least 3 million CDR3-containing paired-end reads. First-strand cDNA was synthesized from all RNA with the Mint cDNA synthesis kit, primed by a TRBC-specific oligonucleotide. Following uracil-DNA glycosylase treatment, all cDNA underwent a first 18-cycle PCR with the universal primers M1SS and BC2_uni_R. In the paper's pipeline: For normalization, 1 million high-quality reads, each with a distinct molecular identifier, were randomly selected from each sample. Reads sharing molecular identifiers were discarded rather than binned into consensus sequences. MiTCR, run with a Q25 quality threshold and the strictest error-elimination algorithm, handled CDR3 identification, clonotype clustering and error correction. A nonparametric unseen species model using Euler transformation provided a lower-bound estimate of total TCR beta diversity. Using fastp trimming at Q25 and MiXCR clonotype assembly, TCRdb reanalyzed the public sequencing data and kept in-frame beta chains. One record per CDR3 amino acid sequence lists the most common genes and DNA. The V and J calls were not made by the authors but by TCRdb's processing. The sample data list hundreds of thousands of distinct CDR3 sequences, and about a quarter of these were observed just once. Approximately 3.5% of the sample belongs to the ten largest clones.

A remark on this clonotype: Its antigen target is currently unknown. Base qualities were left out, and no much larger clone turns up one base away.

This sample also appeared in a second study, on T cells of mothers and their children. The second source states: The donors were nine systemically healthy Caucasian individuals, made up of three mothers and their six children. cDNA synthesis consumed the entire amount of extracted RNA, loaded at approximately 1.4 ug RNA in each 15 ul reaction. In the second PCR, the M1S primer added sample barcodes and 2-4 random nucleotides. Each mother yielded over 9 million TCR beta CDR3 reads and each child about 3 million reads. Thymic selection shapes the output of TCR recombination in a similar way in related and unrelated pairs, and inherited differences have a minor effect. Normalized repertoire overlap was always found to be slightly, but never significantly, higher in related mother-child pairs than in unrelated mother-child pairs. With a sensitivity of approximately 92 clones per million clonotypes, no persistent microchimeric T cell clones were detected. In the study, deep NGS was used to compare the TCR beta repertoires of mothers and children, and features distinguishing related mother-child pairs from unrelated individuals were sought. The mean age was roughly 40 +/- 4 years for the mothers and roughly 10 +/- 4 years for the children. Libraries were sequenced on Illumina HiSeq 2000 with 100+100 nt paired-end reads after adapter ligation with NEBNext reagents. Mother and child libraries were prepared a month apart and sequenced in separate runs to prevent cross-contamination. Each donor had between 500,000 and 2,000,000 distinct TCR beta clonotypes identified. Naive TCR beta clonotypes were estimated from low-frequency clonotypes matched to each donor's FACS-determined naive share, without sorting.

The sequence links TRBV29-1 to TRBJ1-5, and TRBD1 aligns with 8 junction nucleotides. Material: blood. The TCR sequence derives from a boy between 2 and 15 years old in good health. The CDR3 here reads CSPRGGTGSNQPQHF. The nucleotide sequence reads TGCAGCCCCCGCGGGGGGACAGGATCAAATCAGCCCCAGCATTTT. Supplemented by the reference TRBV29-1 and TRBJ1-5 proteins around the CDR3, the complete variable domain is SAVISQKPSRDICQRGTSLTIQCQVDSQVTMMFWYRQQPGQSLTLIATANQGSEATYESGFVIDKFPISRPNLTFSTLTVSNMSPEDSSIYLCSPRGGTGSNQPQHFGDGTRLSIL.